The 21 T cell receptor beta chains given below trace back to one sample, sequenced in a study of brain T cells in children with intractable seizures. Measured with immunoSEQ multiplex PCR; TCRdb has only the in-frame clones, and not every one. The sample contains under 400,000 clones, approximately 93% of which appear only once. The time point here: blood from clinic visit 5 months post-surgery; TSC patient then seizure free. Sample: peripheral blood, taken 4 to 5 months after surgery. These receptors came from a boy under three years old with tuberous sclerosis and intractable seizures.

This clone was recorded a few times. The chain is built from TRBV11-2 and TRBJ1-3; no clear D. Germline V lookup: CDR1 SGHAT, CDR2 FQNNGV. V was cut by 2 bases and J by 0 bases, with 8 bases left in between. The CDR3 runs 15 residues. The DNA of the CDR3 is TGTGCCAGCAGCTTACAACGGGCCTCTGGAAACACCATATATTTT. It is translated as CASSLQRASGNTIYF.

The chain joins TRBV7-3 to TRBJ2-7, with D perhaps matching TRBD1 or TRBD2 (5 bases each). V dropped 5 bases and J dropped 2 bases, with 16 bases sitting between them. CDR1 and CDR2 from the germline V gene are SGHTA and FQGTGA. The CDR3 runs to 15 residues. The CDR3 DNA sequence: TGTGCCAGCAGCGCCACCGGGACCTCCGCCTACGAGCAGTACTTC. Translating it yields CASSATGTSAYEQYF.

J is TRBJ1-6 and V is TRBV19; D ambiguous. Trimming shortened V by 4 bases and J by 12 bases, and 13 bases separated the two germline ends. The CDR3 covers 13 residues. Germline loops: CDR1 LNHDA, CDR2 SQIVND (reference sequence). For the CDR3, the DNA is TGTGCCAGTAGTACCTATGGGCCGGAACCCCTCCACTTT. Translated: CASSTYGPEPLHF.

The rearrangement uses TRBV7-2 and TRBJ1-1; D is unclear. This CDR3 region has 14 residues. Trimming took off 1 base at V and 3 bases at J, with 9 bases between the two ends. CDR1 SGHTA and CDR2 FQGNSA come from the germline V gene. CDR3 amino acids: CASSLDRGYTEAFF. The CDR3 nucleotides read TGTGCCAGCAGCTTAGATCGGGGATACACTGAAGCTTTCTTT.

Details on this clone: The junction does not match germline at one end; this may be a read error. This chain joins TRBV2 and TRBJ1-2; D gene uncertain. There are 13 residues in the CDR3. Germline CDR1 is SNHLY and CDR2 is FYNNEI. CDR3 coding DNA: TGTGCCAGCACTGAAGACACGACCTATGGCTACACCTTC. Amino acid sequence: CASTEDTTYGYTF.

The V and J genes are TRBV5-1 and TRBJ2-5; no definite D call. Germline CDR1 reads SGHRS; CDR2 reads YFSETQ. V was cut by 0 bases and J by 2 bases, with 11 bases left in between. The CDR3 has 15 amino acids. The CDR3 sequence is CASSLVIYGQETQYF. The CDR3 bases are TGCGCCAGCAGCTTGGTGATTTACGGACAAGAGACCCAGTACTTC.

CDR3 DNA sequence: TGTGCCAGTAGTCTCGGACAGGGGGCTGGGGCCAACGTCCTGACTTTC. Protein sequence: CASSLGQGAGANVLTF. The J gene is TRBJ2-6, the V gene TRBV19, with TRBD1 matching 10 bases. J was trimmed by 2 bases and V by 5 bases; bases with no gene match: 3. Germline CDR1 is LNHDA and CDR2 is SQIVND (reference sequence). CDR3 length: 16 amino acids.

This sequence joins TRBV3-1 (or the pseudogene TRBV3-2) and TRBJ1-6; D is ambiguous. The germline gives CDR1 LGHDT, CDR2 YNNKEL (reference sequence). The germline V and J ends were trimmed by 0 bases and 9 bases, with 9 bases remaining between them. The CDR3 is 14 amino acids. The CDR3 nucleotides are TGTGCCAGCAGCCAAGAGGCGGCTGGTTCACCCCTCCACTTT. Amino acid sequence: CASSQEAAGSPLHF.

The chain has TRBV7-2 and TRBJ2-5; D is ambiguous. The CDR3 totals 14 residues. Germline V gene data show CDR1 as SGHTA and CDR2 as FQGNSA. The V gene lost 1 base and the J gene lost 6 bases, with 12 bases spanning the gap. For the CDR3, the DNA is TGTGCCAGCAGCTTAGAAGGGTGGGAAAAGACCCAGTACTTC. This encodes CASSLEGWEKTQYF.

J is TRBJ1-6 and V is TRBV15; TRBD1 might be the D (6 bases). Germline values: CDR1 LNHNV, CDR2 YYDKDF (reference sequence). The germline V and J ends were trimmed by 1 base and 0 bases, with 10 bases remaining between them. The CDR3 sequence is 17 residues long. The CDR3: CATSRGGRSSYNSPLHF. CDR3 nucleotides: TGTGCCACCAGCAGAGGGGGGCGGAGCTCCTATAATTCACCCCTCCACTTT.

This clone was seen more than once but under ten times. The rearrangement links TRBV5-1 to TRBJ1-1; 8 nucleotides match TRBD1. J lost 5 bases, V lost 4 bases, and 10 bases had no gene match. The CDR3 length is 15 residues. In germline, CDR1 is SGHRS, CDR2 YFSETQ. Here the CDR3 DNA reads TGCGCCAGCAGCGCGGACAGGGCTGGGGGAACTGAAGCTTTCTTT. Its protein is CASSADRAGGTEAFF.

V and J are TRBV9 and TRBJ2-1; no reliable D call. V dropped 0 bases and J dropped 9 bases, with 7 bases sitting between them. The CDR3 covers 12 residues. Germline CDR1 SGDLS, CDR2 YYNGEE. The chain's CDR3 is CASSVDGFEQFF. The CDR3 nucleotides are TGTGCCAGCAGCGTAGACGGGTTTGAGCAGTTCTTC.

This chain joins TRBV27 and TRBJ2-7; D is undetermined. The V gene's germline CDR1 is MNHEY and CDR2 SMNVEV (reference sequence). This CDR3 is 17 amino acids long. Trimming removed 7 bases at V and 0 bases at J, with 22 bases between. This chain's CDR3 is CASTRTDPNAVSYEQYF. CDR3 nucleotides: TGTGCCAGCACACGGACGGATCCTAACGCGGTCTCCTACGAGCAGTACTTC.

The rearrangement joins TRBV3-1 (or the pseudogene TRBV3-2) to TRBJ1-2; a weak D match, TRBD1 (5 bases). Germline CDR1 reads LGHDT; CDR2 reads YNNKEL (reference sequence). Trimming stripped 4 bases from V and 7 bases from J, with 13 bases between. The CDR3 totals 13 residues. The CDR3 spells CASSRGGAGGYTF. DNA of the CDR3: TGTGCCAGCAGCCGGGGCGGGGCGGGTGGCTACACCTTC.

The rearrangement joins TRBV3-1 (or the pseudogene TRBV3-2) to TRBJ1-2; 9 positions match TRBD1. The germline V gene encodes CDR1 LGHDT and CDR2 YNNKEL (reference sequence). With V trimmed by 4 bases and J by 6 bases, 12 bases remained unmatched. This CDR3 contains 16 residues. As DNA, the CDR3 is TGTGCCAGCAGCCTACACCACAGGGGGCAGGGCCATGGCTACACCTTC. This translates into CASSLHHRGQGHGYTF.

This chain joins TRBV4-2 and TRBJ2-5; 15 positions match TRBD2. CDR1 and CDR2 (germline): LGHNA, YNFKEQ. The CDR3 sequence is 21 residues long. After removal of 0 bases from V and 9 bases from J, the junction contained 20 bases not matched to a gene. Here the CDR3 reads CASSQDRPGLAGGTFKTAQYF. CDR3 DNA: TGTGCCAGCAGCCAAGATCGCCCGGGACTAGCGGGGGGAACCTTCAAGACGGCCCAGTACTTC.

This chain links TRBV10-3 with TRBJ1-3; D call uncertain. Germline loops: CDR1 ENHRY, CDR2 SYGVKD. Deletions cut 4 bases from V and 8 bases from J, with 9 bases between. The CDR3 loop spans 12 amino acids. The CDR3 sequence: CAISVGSDTIYF. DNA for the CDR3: TGTGCCATCAGTGTCGGGTCGGACACCATATATTTT.

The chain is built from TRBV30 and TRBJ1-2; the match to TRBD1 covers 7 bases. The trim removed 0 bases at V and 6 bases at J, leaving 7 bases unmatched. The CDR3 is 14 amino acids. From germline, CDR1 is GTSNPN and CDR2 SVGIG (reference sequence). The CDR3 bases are TGTGCCTGGAGTGTAGTAGGGACAGTTGATGGCTACACCTTC. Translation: CAWSVVGTVDGYTF.

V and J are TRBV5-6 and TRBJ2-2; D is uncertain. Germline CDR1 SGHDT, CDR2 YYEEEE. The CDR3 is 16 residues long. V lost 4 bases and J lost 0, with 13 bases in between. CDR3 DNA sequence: TGTGCCAGCAGCCCGCGTTATAGGGCGAACACCGGGGAGCTGTTTTTT. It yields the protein CASSPRYRANTGELFF.

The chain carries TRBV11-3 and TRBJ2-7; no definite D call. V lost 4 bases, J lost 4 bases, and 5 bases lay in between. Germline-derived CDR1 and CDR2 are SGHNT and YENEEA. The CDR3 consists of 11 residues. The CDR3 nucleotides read TGTGCCAGCAGCTCCCGGTACGAGCAGTACTTC. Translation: CASSSRYEQYF.

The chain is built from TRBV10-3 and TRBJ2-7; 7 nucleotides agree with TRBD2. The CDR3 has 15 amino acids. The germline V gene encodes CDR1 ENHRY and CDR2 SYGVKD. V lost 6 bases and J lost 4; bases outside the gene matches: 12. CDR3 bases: TGTGCCATCAGGGCCTTGGGGGAGGGAAGTTACGAGCAGTACTTC. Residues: CAIRALGEGSYEQYF.